This T cell receptor beta chain emerged from a study of cytomegalovirus exposure and HLA in healthy donors. Whole-study findings and limits: A later analysis found that most CMV-associated TCR beta chains appeared HLA-restricted. Prior analysis indicated that the majority of TCR beta V segments exhibited productivity approximately 90% or approximately 30% of the time. The authors excluded some V segments, including TRBV6-2 and TRBV6-3, as indistinguishable.

With respect to this clone: What it binds is unknown.

Germline CDR1 reads MDHEN; CDR2 reads SYDVKM. The V gene end was trimmed by 5 bases and the J gene end by 6 bases; junction bases not matched to a gene: 6. The CDR3 has 14 amino acids. The study ran its PCR with 60 Vbeta and 13 Jbeta primers. Under the authors' procedure: Roughly 80 million unique TCR beta chains, roughly 11 million of them shared, were counted by a later analysis. TCRdb's copy holds only in-frame clones and misses some; the assay was immunoSEQ multiplex PCR. V, J and clone size are taken as reported in that table, and D and trimming were inferred from the DNA itself. The sample holds about 94,000 clones; about 80% are singletons and the top ten take 1.3% to 1.5%.

The sequenced material came from PBMCs. The gene calls are TRBV28 and TRBJ1-5; 8 nucleotides line up with TRBD1. This receptor was obtained from a male donor in good health and CMV-seronegative. CDR3 region: CASSERQGPQPQHF. CDR3 nucleotide sequence: TGTGCCAGCAGTGAGAGACAGGGGCCTCAGCCCCAGCATTTT. The entire variable domain, with the rest obtained from reference TRBV28 and TRBJ1-5, is as follows: DVKVTQSSRYLVKRTGEKVFLECVQDMDHENMFWYRQDPGLGLRLIYFSYDVKMKEKGDIPEGYSVSREKKERFSLILESASTNQTSMYLCASSERQGPQPQHFGDGTRLSIL.